What follows is one T cell receptor (beta chain) and its context. The data were obtained in a study of blood T cells in healthy people across ages. PCR was performed a second time for 7 to 11 cycles using a sample-barcoded 5' primer and a J-beta primer mix. TCRdb ran MiXCR on the 5' RACE reads and lists one entry per CDR3 protein. The data hold some 1.4 million distinct CDR3 sequences, with approximately 42% observed a single time. CDR1 is MNHNY and CDR2 is SVGAGI in the germline V gene (reference sequence). The length of the CDR3 is 14 residues. The V and J ends lost 2 bases and 4 bases respectively, with 11 bases between them.

Input material: blood. The TCR was taken from a woman under 30 in good health. This rearrangement joins TRBV6-6 to TRBJ1-1, with D unresolved. CDR3 coding DNA: TGTGCCAGCAGTTACCCCGGGCAAGGCACTGAAGCTTTCTTT. It is translated as CASSYPGQGTEAFF.